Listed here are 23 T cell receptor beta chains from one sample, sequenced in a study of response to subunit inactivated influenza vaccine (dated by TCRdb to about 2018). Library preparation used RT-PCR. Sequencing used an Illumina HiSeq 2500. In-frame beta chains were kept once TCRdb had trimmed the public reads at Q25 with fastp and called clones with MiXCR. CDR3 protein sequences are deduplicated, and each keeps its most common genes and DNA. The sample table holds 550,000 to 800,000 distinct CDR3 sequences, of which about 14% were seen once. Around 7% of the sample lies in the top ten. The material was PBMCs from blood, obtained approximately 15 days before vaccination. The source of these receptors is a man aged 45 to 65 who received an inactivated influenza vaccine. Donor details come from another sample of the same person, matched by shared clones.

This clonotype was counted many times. CDR3 residues: CASSYSEQTEQYF. The CDR3 DNA sequence: TGTGCCAGCAGTTACTCGGAACAAACTGAGCAGTACTTC. The V and J genes are TRBV6-2 or TRBV6-3 and TRBJ2-7; no firm D call. Germline V gives CDR1 MNHEY, CDR2 SVGEGT. The V and J ends lost 0 bases and 7 bases respectively, with 10 bases between them. The CDR3 runs to 13 residues.

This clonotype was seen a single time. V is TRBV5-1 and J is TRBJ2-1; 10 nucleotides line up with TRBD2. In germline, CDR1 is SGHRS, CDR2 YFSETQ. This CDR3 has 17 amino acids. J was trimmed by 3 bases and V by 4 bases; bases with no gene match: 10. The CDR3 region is CASSPSTSGAIYNEQFF. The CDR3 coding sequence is TGCGCCAGCAGCCCATCAACTAGCGGGGCGATCTACAATGAGCAGTTCTTC.

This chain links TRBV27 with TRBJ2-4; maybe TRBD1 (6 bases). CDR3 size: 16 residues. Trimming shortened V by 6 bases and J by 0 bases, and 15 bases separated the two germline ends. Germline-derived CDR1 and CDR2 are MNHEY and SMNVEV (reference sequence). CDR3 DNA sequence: TGTGCCAGCAGCCTTACAGGGAATCTAGCCAAAAACATTCAGTACTTC. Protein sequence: CASSLTGNLAKNIQYF.

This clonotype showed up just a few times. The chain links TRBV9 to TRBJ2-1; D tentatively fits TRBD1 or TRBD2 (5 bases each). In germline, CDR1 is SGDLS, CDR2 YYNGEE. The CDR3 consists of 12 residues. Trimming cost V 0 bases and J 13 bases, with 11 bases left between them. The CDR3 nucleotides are TGTGCCAGCAGCGTAGCTACCCGGGGCCAGTTCTTC. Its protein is CASSVATRGQFF.

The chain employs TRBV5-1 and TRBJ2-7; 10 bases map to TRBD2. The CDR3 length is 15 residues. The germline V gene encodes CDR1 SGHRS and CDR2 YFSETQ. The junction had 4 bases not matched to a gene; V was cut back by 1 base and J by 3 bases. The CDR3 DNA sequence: TGCGCCAGCAGCTTGTTGGCTAGCGGGAGCTACGAGCAGTACTTC. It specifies CASSLLASGSYEQYF.

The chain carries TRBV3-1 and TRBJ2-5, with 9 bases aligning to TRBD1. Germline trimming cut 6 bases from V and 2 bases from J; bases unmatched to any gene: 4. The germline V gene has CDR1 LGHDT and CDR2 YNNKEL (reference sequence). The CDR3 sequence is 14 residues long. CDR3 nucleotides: TGTGCCAGCAGAAGACAGGGGGGTCAAGAGACCCAGTACTTC. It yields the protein CASRRQGGQETQYF.

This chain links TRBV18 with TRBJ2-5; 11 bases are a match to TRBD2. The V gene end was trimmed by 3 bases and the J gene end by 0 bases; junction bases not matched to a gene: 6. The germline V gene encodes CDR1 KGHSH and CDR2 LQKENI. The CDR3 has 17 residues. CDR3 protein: CASSPSGRAVYQETQYF. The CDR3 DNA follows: TGTGCCAGCTCACCTAGCGGGAGGGCCGTGTACCAAGAGACCCAGTACTTC.

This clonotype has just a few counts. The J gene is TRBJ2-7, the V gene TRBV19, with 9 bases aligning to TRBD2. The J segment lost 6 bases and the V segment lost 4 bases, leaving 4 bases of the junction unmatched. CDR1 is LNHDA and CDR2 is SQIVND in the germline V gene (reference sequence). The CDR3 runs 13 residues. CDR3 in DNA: TGTGCCAGTAGTACGGGACTAGCCGGCGAGCAGTACTTC. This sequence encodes CASSTGLAGEQYF.

Here the CDR3 reads CASSQGAPSYEQYF. DNA of the CDR3: TGTGCCAGCAGCCAAGGAGCACCATCCTACGAGCAGTACTTC. The rearrangement uses TRBV4-2 and TRBJ2-7, with D unclear. The CDR3 sequence is 14 residues long. Germline CDR1 and CDR2: LGHNA and YNFKEQ. Trimming removed 1 base from V and 1 base from J, with 8 bases in between.

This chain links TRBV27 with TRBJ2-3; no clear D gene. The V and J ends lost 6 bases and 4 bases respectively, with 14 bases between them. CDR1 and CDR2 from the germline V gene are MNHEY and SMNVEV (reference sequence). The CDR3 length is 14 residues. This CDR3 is CASSPLGFSDTQYF. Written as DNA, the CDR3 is TGTGCCAGCAGCCCGCTTGGATTCTCAGATACGCAGTATTTT.

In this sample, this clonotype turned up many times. This CDR3 reads CASLRGGTYEQYF. CDR3 DNA: TGTGCCAGCCTCCGCGGCGGAACCTACGAGCAGTACTTC. The chain recombines TRBV6-2 or TRBV6-3 with TRBJ2-7; D ambiguous. V lost 8 bases, J lost 2 bases, and 13 bases lay in between. CDR1 and CDR2 from the germline V gene are MNHEY and SVGEGT. CDR3 size: 13 residues.

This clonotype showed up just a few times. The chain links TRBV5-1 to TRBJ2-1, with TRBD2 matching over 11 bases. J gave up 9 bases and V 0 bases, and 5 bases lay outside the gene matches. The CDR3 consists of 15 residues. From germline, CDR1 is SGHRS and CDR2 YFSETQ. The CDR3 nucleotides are TGCGCCAGCAGCTTGGATAGCGGGGGGGCCGGTGAGCAGTTCTTC. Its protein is CASSLDSGGAGEQFF.

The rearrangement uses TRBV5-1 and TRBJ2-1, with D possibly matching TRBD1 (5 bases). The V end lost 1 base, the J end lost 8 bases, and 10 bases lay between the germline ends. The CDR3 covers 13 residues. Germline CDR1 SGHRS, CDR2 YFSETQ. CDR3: CASSLMQGDEQFF. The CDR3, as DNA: TGCGCCAGCAGCTTGATGCAGGGCGATGAGCAGTTCTTC.

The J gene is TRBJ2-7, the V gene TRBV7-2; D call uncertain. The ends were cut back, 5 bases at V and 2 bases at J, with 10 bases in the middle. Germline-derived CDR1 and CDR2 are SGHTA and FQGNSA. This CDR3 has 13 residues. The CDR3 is CASSPTPTYEQYF. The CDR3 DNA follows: TGTGCCAGCAGCCCCACCCCCACCTACGAGCAGTACTTC.

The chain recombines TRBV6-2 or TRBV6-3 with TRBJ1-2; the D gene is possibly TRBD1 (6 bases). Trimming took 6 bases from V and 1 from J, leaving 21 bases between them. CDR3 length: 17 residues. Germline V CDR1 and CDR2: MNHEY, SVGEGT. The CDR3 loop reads CASSRLGRTAYNYGYTF. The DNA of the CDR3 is TGTGCCAGCAGCCGACTTGGCCGGACAGCGTATAACTATGGCTACACCTTC.

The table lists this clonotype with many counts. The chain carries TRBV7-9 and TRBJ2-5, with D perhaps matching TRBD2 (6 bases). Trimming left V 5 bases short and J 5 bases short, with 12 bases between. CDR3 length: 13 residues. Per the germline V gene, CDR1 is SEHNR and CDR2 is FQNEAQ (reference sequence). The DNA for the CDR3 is TGTGCCAGCAGCCCCGTTGGGAGGGAGACCCAGTACTTC. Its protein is CASSPVGRETQYF. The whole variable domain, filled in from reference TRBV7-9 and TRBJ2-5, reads DTGVSQNPRHKITKRGQNVTFRCDPISEHNRLYWYRQTLGQGPEFLTYFQNEAQLEKSRLLSDRFSAERPKGSFSTLEIQRTEQGDSAMYLCASSPVGRETQYFGPGTRLLVL.

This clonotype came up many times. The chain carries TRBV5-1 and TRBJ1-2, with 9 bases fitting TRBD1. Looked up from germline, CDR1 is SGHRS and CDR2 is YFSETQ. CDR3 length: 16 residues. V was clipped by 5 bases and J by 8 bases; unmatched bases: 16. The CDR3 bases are TGCGCCAGCAGAAATCTTCTACAAGACAGGGGGAAAGGCTACACCTTC. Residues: CASRNLLQDRGKGYTF. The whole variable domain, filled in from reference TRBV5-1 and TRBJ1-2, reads KAGVTQTPRYLIKTRGQQVTLSCSPISGHRSVSWYQQTPGQGLQFLFEYFSETQRNKGNFPGRFSGRQFSNSRSEMNVSTLELGDSALYLCASRNLLQDRGKGYTFGSGTRLTVV.

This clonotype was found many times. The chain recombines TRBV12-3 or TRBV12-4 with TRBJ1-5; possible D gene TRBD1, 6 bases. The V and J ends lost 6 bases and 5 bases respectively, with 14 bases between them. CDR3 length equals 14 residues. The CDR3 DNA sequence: TGTGCCAGCAGCGTCAGGGGTACGGATCAGCCCCAGCATTTT. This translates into CASSVRGTDQPQHF.

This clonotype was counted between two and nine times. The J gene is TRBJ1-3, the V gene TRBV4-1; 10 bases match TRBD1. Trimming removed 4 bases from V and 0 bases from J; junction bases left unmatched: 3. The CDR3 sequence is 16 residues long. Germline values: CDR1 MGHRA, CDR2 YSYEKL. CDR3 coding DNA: TGCGCCAGCAGCCCGACAGGGGGCGCCTCTGGAAACACCATATATTTT. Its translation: CASSPTGGASGNTIYF.

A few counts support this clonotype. The CDR3 DNA reads as TGTGCCAGCACCTCACAGGGTGGTGGGGCCAACGTCCTGACTTTC. Translated: CASTSQGGGANVLTF. The V gene is TRBV6-1, the J gene TRBJ2-6; possibly TRBD1 for D (6 bases). This CDR3 contains 15 residues. The germline V and J ends were trimmed by 7 bases and 3 bases, with 13 bases remaining between them. Germline CDR1 reads MNHNS; CDR2 reads SASEGT.

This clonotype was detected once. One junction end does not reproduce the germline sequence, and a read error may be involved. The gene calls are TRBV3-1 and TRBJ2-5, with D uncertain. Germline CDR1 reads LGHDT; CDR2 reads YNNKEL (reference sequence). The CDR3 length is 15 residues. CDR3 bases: TGTGCCAGCACCCAATCTTGGATCGATAAAGAGACCCAGTACTTC. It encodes CASTQSWIDKETQYF.

The CDR3 DNA sequence: TGTGCCAGCAGCTTACGAAGGGAACTCTCCTACGAGCAGTACTTC. It codes for CASSLRRELSYEQYF. J is TRBJ2-7 and V is TRBV7-9; D is unresolved. Per the germline V gene, CDR1 is SEHNR and CDR2 is FQNEAQ (reference sequence). With 2 bases removed from V and 0 bases from J, the gap between germline ends came to 11 bases. CDR3 length: 15 amino acids.

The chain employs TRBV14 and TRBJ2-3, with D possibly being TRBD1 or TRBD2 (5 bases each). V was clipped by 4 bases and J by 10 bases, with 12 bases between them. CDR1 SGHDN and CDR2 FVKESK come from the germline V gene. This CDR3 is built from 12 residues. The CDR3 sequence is CASSLGRVAQYF. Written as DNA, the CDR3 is TGTGCCAGCAGCCTGGGGCGGGTGGCGCAGTATTTT.